This T cell receptor (beta chain) was recovered during a study of blood T cells in healthy people across ages (dated by TCRdb to between 2015 and 2017). About the investigation overall: In model experiments, roughly one uniquely barcoded TCR beta cDNA molecule per two T cells was captured by template switching. Age-related changes in TCR beta repertoire diversity were measured in the study by deep sequencing normalized with unique cDNA molecular identifiers. The donors were split into four age groups: young (average around 17 years), middle-aged (about 40), aged (about 56) and long-lived (approximately 80). To avoid experimental bias, donors of different ages were spread randomly across the sequencing lanes. The study analyzed two additional independent replicas of 1 million unique cDNA reads from the same blood draw for two donors, one aged 18 to 29 and one aged 80 or older.

The CDR3 runs 14 amino acids, cysteine and phenylalanine included. Solely the CDR3 DNA is kept, with 42 bases framed from the first base. As encoded in the germline V gene, CDR1 is LGHNA while CDR2 is YSLEER. Trimming removed 0 bases from V and 3 bases from J, leaving 9 bases between the germline ends. Systemically healthy Caucasian individuals from Russia, around 39 in total and aged about 6 to 95 years, were included as donors. Around 10 milliliters of peripheral blood were collected from each donor into EDTA-treated Vacutainer tubes. Ficoll-Paque density-gradient centrifugation was used to isolate PBMCs, with at least 6.5 million per sample. Trizol reagent was used to extract total RNA from PBMCs, with at least 6 micrograms per sample. For every donor, flow cytometry on a PBMC aliquot measured the percentage of naive CD45RAhigh/CD27high T cells. The library was generated by 5' RACE. TCRdb records Illumina HiSeq 2500 as the sequencer. A second PCR of about 6 to 12 cycles was run with a J-beta primer mix and a sample-barcoded 5' primer. A unique molecular identifier was introduced onto each TCR beta cDNA molecule by a template-switch 5' adaptor carrying 12 random nucleotides. Each sample yielded at least 2.5 million CDR3-containing paired-end reads. First-strand cDNA was synthesized from all RNA with the Mint cDNA synthesis kit, primed by a TRBC-specific oligonucleotide. Following uracil-DNA glycosylase treatment, a first 18-cycle PCR with universal primers M1SS and BC2_uni_R was performed on all cDNA. Processing in the source paper ran as follows. For normalization, 1 million high-quality reads, each with a distinct molecular identifier, were randomly selected from each sample. Reads with shared molecular identifiers were discarded instead of being binned into consensus sequences. MiTCR, set to a Q25 quality threshold and the strictest error-elimination algorithm, was used for CDR3 identification, clonotype clustering and error correction. Lower-bound total TCR beta diversity was estimated with a nonparametric unseen species model using Euler transformation. TCRdb passed the public sequencing reads through fastp at Q25 and MiXCR, retaining productive beta sequences. One record per CDR3 amino acid sequence lists the most common genes and DNA. The V and J calls here are based on TCRdb, not the publication. The sample table lists hundreds of thousands of distinct CDR3 sequences, 35% to 40% of them with a count of one. The ten biggest clones cover over 10% of the sample.

The study at large found these results: Compared with the aged group, the long-lived group had more naive CD4+ T cells, fewer expanded clones and increased TCR diversity, a pattern suggesting age selection. Donor CMV infection status was unknown, potentially confounding age-related changes in expanded clonotypes. As age increased, observed TCR beta diversity per million T cells dropped in a roughly linear way, and a significant reduction was already evident by age 40. Estimates of total diversity based on one million sequenced T cells were regarded as lower bounds and as underestimates. The percentage of naive T cells measured by flow cytometry correlated strongly with observed TCR beta diversity. Conclusive comparison of naive and antigen-experienced compartments was prevented by the profiling of bulk unsorted PBMCs.

This clonotype occurred many times. The antigen it binds to is not known. The input lacks base qualities; no much larger clone sits a single base away. Sample: blood. The chain employs TRBV4-3 and TRBJ2-7; possibly the D gene is TRBD1, per 5 matching bases. This receptor was identified in a man aged 18 to 35 in good health. The CDR3 sequence is CASSQDLGDYEQYF. Here is the DNA: TGCGCCAGCAGCCAAGATCTAGGGGACTACGAGCAGTACTTC.